This entry concerns a single T cell receptor beta chain. V lost 8 bases and J lost 3; bases outside the gene matches: 7. This CDR3 region has 15 residues. CDR1 SNHLY and CDR2 FYNNEI come from the germline V gene. This entry comes from a study of T-cell memory formation after mild COVID-19. TCRdb redid the calling of the 5' RACE reads with MiXCR, one entry per CDR3 protein. The data contain hundreds of thousands of distinct CDR3 sequences, 16% of them seen just once; the ten biggest clones take up roughly a fifth. The chain employs TRBV2 and TRBJ2-1; TRBD1 matches at 10 bases. Sequenced input: PBMCs or a T cell subset sorted from them (not recorded which). This clonotype originated in a man between 18 and 29 years old who had mild COVID-19 (a few samples of this study predate the infection). Cell type and time point are not known. The chain's CDR3 is CASSVGDRGYNEQFF. Here the CDR3 DNA reads TGTGCCAGCTCAGTTGGGGACAGGGGCTACAATGAGCAGTTCTTC.